The TCR beta chain under discussion was sequenced for a study of shared clonotypes between healthy human individuals. Study-wide results and caveats: Tissues were not sampled, only blood, and their repertoires likely differ.

Donors were Caucasian adults residing in Nashville, Tennessee, USA. Turning to this clone: The antigen remains undetermined.

Method: immunoSEQ multiplex PCR; TCRdb's copy keeps in-frame clones and lacks some. The profile shows about 2.5 million clones, roughly 90% of them singletons. The CDR3 runs to 15 residues. The junction had 7 bases not matched to a gene; V was cut back by 1 base and J by 10 bases. Per germline, CDR1 MNHEY and CDR2 SVGAGI. The chain links TRBV6-5 to TRBJ2-1, with TRBD2 matching 10 bases. The specimen was naive CD4+ T cells from PBMCs. As to subset: CD45RA+ positively selected. The clonotype comes from a man in his late teens or twenties in good health. Some clones in this sample may be carry-over from other donors' samples. Here the CDR3 reads CASSYWASGSWEQFF. In nucleotides, the CDR3 is TGTGCCAGCAGTTACTGGGCTAGCGGGAGTTGGGAGCAGTTCTTC.